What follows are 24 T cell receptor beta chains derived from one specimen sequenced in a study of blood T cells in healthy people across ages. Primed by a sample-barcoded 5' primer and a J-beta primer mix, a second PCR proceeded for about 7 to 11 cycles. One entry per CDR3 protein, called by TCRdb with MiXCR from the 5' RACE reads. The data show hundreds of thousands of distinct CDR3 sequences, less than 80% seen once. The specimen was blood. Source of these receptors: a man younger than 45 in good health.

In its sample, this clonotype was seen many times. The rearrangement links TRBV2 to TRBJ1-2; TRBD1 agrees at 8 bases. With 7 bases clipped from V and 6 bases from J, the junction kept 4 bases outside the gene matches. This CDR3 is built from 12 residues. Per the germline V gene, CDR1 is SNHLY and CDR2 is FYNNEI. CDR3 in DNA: TGTGCCAGCAAGTACAGGGGGGATGGCTACACCTTC. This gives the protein CASKYRGDGYTF. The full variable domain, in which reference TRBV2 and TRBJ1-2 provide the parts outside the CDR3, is EPEVTQTPSHQVTQMGQEVILRCVPISNHLYFYWYRQILGQKVEFLVSFYNNEISEKSEIFDDQFSVERPDGSNFTLKIRSTKLEDSAMYFCASKYRGDGYTFGSGTRLTVV.

The CDR3 region is CASSFPRGGETQYF. CDR3 nucleotide sequence: TGTGCCAGCAGTTTCCCAAGGGGTGGAGAGACCCAGTACTTC. V and J are TRBV12-3 or TRBV12-4 and TRBJ2-5, with D tentatively TRBD1 (5 bases). V was trimmed by 3 bases and J by 4 bases, leaving 12 bases between them. The CDR3 is 14 residues long.

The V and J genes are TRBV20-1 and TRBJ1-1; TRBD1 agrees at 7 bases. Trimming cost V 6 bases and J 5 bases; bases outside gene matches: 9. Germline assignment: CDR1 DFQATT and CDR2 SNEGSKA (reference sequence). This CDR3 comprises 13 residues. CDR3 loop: CSASPTGETEAFF. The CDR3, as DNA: TGCAGTGCCAGCCCCACAGGGGAGACTGAAGCTTTCTTT.

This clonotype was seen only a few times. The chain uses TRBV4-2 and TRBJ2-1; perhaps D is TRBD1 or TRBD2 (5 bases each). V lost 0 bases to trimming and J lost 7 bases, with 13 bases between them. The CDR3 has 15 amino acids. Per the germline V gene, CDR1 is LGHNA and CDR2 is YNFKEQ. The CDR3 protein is CASSQDLGRANEQFF. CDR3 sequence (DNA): TGTGCCAGCAGCCAAGATCTGGGACGCGCGAATGAGCAGTTCTTC.

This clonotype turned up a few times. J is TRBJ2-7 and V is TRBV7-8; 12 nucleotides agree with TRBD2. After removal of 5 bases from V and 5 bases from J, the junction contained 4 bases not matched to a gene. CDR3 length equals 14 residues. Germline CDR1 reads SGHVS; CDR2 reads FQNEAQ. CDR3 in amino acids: CASSLTSGGHEQYF. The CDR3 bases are TGTGCCAGCAGCCTGACTAGCGGGGGTCACGAGCAGTACTTC.

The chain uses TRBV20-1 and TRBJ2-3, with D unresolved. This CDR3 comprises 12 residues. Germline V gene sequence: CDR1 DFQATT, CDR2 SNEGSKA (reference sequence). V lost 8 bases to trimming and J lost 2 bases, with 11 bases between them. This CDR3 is CSQMGSTDTQYF. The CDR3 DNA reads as TGCAGTCAAATGGGGTCCACAGATACGCAGTATTTT.

CDR3 residues: CSARGFSEAFF. The CDR3 nucleotides are TGCAGCGCTAGGGGTTTCTCTGAAGCTTTCTTT. This chain uses TRBV29-1 with TRBJ1-1; TRBD1 might be the D (5 bases). The CDR3 covers 11 residues. Trimming cost V 7 bases and J 6 bases, with 12 bases left between them. Germline V gene data show CDR1 as SQVTM and CDR2 as ANQGSEA.

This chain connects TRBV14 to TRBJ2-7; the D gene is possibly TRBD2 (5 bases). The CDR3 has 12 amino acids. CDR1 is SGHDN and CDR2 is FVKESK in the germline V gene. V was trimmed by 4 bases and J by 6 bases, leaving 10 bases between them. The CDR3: CASSPLSGEQYF. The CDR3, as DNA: TGTGCCAGCAGCCCGTTAAGCGGCGAGCAGTACTTC.

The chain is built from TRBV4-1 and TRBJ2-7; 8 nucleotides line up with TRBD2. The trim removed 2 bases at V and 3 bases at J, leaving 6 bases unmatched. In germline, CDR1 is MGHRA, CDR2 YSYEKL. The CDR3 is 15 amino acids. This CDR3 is CASSQNLAGGYEQYF. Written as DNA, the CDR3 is TGCGCCAGCAGCCAAAACCTAGCGGGCGGCTACGAGCAGTACTTC.

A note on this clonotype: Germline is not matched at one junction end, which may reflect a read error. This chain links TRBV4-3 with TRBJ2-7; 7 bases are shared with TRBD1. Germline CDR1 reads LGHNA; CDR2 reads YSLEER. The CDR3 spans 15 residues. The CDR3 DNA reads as TGCGCCAGCAGCCAAGAGACAGGGTTTTCCTACGAGCTGTACTTC. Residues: CASSQETGFSYELYF.

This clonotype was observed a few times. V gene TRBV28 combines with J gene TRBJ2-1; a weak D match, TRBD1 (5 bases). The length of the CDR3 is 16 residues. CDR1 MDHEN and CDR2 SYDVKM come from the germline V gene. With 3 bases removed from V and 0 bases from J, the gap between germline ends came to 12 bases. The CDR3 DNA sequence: TGTGCCAGCAGTTTTTGGGGCCGTAGCTCCTACAATGAGCAGTTCTTC. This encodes CASSFWGRSSYNEQFF.

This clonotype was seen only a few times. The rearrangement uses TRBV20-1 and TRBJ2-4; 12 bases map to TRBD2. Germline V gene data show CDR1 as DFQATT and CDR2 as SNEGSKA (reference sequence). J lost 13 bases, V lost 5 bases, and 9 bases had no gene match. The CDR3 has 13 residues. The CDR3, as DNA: TGCAGTGCTGGGCGGGGACTAGCGGGTGAGCAGTACTTC. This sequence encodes CSAGRGLAGEQYF.

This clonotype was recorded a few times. Here the CDR3 DNA reads TGTGCCAGCAGTGATTGGGTTAGTGAGCAGTTCTTC. Translation: CASSDWVSEQFF. J is TRBJ2-1 and V is TRBV2; D is ambiguous. CDR3 length: 12 residues. The germline gives CDR1 SNHLY, CDR2 FYNNEI. Trimming shortened V by 3 bases and J by 9 bases, and 9 bases separated the two germline ends.

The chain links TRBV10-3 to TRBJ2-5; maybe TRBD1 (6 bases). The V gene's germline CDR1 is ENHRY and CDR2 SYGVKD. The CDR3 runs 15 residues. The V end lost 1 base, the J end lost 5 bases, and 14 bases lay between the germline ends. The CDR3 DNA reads TGTGCCATCAGTGAGTTGGGACAACTACAGGAGACCCAGTACTTC. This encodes CAISELGQLQETQYF.

The CDR3, as DNA: TGCGCCAGCAGCCTCGACGGGGATTATGGGACCCAGTACTTC. It yields the protein CASSLDGDYGTQYF. The rearrangement links TRBV4-3 to TRBJ2-5; possible D gene TRBD2, 5 bases. The CDR3 spans 14 residues. The germline V and J ends were trimmed by 4 bases and 7 bases, with 16 bases remaining between them. Germline-derived CDR1 and CDR2 are LGHNA and YSLEER.

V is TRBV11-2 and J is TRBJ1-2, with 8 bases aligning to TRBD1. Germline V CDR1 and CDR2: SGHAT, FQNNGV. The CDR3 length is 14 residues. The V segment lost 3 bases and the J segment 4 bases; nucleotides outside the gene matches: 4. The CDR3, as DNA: TGTGCCAGCAGCTTTGGACAGGGCTCCTATGGCTACACCTTC. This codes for CASSFGQGSYGYTF.

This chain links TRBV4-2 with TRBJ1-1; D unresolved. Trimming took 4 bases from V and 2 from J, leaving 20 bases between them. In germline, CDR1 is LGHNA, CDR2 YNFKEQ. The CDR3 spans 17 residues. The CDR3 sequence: CASSPGGVVGGNTEAFF. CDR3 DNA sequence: TGTGCCAGCAGCCCTGGTGGGGTGGTAGGCGGAAACACTGAAGCTTTCTTT.

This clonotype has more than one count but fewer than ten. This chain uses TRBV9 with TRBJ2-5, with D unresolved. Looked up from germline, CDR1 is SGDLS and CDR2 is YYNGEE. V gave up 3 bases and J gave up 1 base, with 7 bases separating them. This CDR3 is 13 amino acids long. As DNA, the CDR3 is TGTGCCAGCAGCGCCGGCATCCAAGAGACCCAGTACTTC. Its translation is CASSAGIQETQYF.

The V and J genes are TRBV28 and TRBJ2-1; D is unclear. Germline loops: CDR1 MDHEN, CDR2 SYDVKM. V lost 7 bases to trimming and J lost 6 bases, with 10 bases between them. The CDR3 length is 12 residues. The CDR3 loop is CASTSPPNEQFF. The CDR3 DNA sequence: TGTGCCAGCACATCCCCCCCCAATGAGCAGTTCTTC.

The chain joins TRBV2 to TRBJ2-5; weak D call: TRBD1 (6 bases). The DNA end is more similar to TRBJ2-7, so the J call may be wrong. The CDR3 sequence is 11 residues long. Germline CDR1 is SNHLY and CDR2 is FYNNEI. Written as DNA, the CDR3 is TGTGCCAGCATACAGGGCCACGAGCAGTACTTC. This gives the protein CASIQGHEQYF.

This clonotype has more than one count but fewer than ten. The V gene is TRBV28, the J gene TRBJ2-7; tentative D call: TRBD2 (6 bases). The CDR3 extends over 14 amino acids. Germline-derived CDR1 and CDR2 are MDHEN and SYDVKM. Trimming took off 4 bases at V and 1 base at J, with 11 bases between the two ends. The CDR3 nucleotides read TGTGCCAGCAGTTCCGGGACTTTTTCCTACGAGCAGTACTTC. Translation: CASSSGTFSYEQYF.

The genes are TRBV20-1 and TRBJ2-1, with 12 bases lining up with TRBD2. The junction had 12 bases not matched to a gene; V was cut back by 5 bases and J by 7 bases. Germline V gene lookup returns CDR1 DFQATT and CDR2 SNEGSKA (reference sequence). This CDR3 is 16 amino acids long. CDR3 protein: CSALSMTSGGWNEQFF. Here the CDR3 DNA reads TGCAGTGCTCTAAGCATGACTAGCGGGGGATGGAATGAGCAGTTCTTC.

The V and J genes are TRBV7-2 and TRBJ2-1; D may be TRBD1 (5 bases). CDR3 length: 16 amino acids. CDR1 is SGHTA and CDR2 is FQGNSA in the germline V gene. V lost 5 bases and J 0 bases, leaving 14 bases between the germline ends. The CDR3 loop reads CASSKTERSSYNEQFF. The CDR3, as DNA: TGTGCCAGCAGCAAGACAGAGAGGAGCTCCTACAATGAGCAGTTCTTC.

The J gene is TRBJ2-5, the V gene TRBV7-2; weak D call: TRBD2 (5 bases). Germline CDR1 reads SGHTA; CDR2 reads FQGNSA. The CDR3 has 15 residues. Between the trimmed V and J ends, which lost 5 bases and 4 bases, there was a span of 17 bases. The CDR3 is CASSRTALGRETQYF. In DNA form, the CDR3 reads TGTGCCAGCAGCCGAACGGCGCTGGGGAGAGAGACCCAGTACTTC.